These 13 T cell receptor beta chains came from one sample sequenced in a study of blood T cells in healthy people across ages. A sample-barcoded 5' primer and a J-beta primer mix were used in a second PCR of about 7 to 12 cycles. TCRdb redid the calling of the 5' RACE reads with MiXCR, one entry per CDR3 protein. This table has roughly 800,000 distinct CDR3 sequences, less than 70% appearing once. Sequencing used blood. Receptors were obtained from an elderly man in good health.

This clonotype was observed a handful of times. The V call is TRBV27, the J call TRBJ2-7; D possibly corresponds to TRBD1 (6 bases). Germline V CDR1 and CDR2: MNHEY, SMNVEV (reference sequence). There are 14 residues in the CDR3. Trimming removed 5 bases at V and 4 bases at J, with 15 bases between. The CDR3 DNA reads TGTGCCAGCAGTCCCGGACAGAGCTATTACGAGCAGTACTTC. Its protein is CASSPGQSYYEQYF.

This clonotype was detected only a few times. The CDR3 DNA reads TGCAGCGTTGCCCCTAGCGGGAGACTCTACGAGCAGTACTTC. Its protein is CSVAPSGRLYEQYF. The genes are TRBV29-1 and TRBJ2-7; 10 bases align to TRBD2. Germline V lookup: CDR1 SQVTM, CDR2 ANQGSEA. Trimming removed 4 bases from V and 3 bases from J; junction bases left unmatched: 6. This CDR3 contains 14 residues.

V gene TRBV14 combines with J gene TRBJ2-1; D uncertain. Germline-derived CDR1 and CDR2 are SGHDN and FVKESK. V was clipped by 3 bases and J by 8 bases, with 8 bases between them. The CDR3 contains 12 residues. The CDR3 loop is CASSHRYDEQFF. The CDR3 bases are TGTGCCAGCAGCCACCGTTACGATGAGCAGTTCTTC.

The chain recombines TRBV7-2 with TRBJ2-3, with 9 bases matching TRBD2. Germline V gene sequence: CDR1 SGHTA, CDR2 FQGNSA. V shed 2 bases and J 8 bases; nucleotides not matched to a gene: 8. This CDR3 contains 15 residues. The CDR3 loop reads CASSLKAGGPGTQYF. In DNA form, the CDR3 reads TGTGCCAGCAGCTTAAAAGCGGGAGGCCCCGGTACGCAGTATTTT. Full variable domain (missing parts from reference TRBV7-2 and TRBJ2-3): GAGVSQSPSNKVTEKGKDVELRCDPISGHTALYWYRQSLGQGLEFLIYFQGNSAPDKSGLPSDRFSAERTGGSVSTLTIQRTQQEDSAVYLCASSLKAGGPGTQYFGPGTRLTVL.

This clonotype has a handful of counts. The rearrangement uses TRBV4-2 and TRBJ2-1, with 8 bases aligning to TRBD1. Judging by the DNA end, TRBJ2-7 fits better; the J call may be wrong. The CDR3 consists of 15 residues. Germline values: CDR1 LGHNA, CDR2 YNFKEQ. This CDR3 is CASSQVGQGTNEQYF. DNA for the CDR3: TGTGCCAGCAGCCAGGTTGGACAGGGAACCAACGAGCAGTACTTC.

A few counts support this clonotype. The genes are TRBV12-3 or TRBV12-4 and TRBJ2-1; a possible D gene is TRBD2 (6 bases). V was pared by 7 bases and J by 7 bases, with 17 bases between. The CDR3 contains 14 residues. The DNA for the CDR3 is TGTGCCAGCACAGACGCGGGGATGGTGAATGAGCAGTTCTTC. Amino acids: CASTDAGMVNEQFF.

The CDR3 sequence: CARGWAYCQPQHF. In nucleotides, the CDR3 is TGTGCCAGGGGGTGGGCGTACTGTCAGCCCCAGCATTTT. J is TRBJ1-5 and V is TRBV25-1; D is unclear. The CDR3 extends over 13 amino acids. Trimming removed 9 bases at V and 6 bases at J, with 15 bases between. Germline values: CDR1 MGHDK, CDR2 SYGVNS.

The chain links TRBV27 to TRBJ1-2, with a weak D call TRBD1 (5 bases). CDR3 length: 14 amino acids. V was shortened by 6 bases and J by 0 bases, with 11 bases between the two germline ends. CDR1 and CDR2 (germline): MNHEY, SMNVEV (reference sequence). This chain's CDR3 is CASSTGIANYGYTF. CDR3 DNA sequence: TGTGCCAGCAGCACAGGTATCGCTAACTATGGCTACACCTTC.

The chain couples TRBV24-1 to TRBJ2-2; 8 bases match TRBD2. V was clipped by 4 bases and J by 4 bases; unmatched bases: 10. There are 17 residues in the CDR3. Looked up from germline, CDR1 is KGHDR and CDR2 is SFDVKD. Written as DNA, the CDR3 is TGTGCCACCAGTGACCCTGTCACGGGAGGGCCCACCGGGGAGCTGTTTTTT. It encodes CATSDPVTGGPTGELFF.

The chain recombines TRBV4-2 with TRBJ2-5, with D possibly matching TRBD2 (6 bases). The DNA end favors TRBJ2-7, so the J call may be wrong. The length of the CDR3 is 15 residues. CDR1 is LGHNA and CDR2 is YNFKEQ in the germline V gene. CDR3 DNA: TGTGCCAGCAGCCCACAGACTAGGTCGGGATACGAGCAGTACTTC. It specifies CASSPQTRSGYEQYF.

The chain has TRBV5-1 and TRBJ2-1; 8 bases are shared with TRBD2. The V and J ends lost 0 bases and 5 bases, in that order; junction bases with no gene match: 4. Germline values: CDR1 SGHRS, CDR2 YFSETQ. The CDR3 has 15 residues. The CDR3 sequence: CASSLELAVNNEQFF. The CDR3 bases are TGCGCCAGCAGCTTGGAACTAGCGGTCAACAATGAGCAGTTCTTC.

The chain links TRBV4-1 to TRBJ2-3; the D gene is possibly TRBD2 (6 bases). Trimming took off 4 bases at V and 2 bases at J, with 28 bases between the two ends. CDR1 is MGHRA and CDR2 is YSYEKL in the germline V gene. The CDR3 is 20 amino acids. The CDR3 reads CASSRRAPPSLGLNTDTQYF. Written as DNA, the CDR3 is TGCGCCAGCAGCCGAAGGGCCCCCCCATCGTTGGGACTTAACACAGATACGCAGTATTTT.

To note about this clonotype: A read error may explain this, as a much larger clone is one base away. The J gene is TRBJ1-2, the V gene TRBV7-9; 10 bases map to TRBD1. Germline lookup yields CDR1 SEHNR and CDR2 FQNEAQ (reference sequence). Unmatched junction bases numbered 6, after V lost 7 bases and J lost 4 bases. The CDR3 is made up of 14 amino acids. In nucleotides, the CDR3 is TGTGCCAGCACCCCGGGACAGGGGTTCTATGGCTACACCTTC. Translated: CASTPGQGFYGYTF.